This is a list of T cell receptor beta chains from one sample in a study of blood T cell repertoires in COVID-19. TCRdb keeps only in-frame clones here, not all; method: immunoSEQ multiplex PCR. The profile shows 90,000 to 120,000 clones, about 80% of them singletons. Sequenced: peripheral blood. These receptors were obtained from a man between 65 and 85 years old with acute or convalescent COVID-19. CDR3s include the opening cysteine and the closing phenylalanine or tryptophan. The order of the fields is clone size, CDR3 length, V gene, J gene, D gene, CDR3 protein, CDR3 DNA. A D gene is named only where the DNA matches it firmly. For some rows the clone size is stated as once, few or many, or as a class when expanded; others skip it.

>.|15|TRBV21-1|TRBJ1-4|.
CASSPMGQGDEKLFF
TGTGCCAGCAGCCCCATGGGACAGGGAGATGAAAAACTGTTTTTT
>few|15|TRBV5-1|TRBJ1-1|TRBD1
CASSPGQGAFTEAFF
TGCGCCAGCAGCCCCGGACAGGGCGCATTCACTGAAGCTTTCTTT
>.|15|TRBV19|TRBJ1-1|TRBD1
CASKRDRVVGTEAFF
TGTGCCAGTAAACGGGACAGGGTAGTCGGCACTGAAGCTTTCTTT
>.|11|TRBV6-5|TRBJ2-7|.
CASNSGYEQYF
TGTGCCAGCAATTCAGGGTACGAGCAGTACTTC
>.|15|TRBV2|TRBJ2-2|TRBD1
CASFPGTGNTGELFF
TGTGCCAGCTTTCCCGGGACAGGAAACACCGGGGAGCTGTTTTTT
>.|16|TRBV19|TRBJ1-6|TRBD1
CASSQTGGSYNSPLHF
TGTGCCAGTAGCCAGACAGGGGGTTCGTATAATTCACCCCTCCACTTT
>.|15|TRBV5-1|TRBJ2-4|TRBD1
CASSLNRGAKNIQYF
TGCGCCAGCAGCTTGAACAGGGGAGCCAAAAACATTCAGTACTTC
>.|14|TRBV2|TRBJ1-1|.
CASTVESRNTEAFF
TGTGCCAGCACCGTAGAGTCGAGGAACACTGAAGCTTTCTTT
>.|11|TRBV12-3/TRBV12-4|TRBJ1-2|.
CASSLTGGYTF
TGTGCCAGCAGTTTAACAGGAGGCTACACCTTC
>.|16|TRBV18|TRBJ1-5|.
CASSPYRVGAGQPQHF
TGTGCCAGCTCACCCTATCGGGTGGGCGCGGGCCAGCCCCAGCATTTT
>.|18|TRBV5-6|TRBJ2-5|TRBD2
CASSRGLAGGTNQETQYF
TGTGCCAGCAGCCGCGGACTAGCGGGGGGGACCAATCAAGAGACCCAGTACTTC
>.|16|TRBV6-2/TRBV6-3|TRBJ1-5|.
CASSQPGGQTNQPQHF
TGTGCCAGCAGCCAACCGGGGGGCCAGACGAATCAGCCCCAGCATTTT